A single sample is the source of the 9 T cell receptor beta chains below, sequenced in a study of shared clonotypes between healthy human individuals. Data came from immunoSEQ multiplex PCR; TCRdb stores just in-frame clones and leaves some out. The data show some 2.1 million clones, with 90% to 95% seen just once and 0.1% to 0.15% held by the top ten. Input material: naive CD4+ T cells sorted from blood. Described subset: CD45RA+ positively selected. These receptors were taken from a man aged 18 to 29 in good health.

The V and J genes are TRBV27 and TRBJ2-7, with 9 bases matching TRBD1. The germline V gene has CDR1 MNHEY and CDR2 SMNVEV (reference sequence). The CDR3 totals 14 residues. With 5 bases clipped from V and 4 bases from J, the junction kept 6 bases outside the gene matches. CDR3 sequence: CASSVRDRVYEQYF. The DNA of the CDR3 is TGTGCCAGCAGTGTCCGGGACAGGGTTTACGAGCAGTACTTC.

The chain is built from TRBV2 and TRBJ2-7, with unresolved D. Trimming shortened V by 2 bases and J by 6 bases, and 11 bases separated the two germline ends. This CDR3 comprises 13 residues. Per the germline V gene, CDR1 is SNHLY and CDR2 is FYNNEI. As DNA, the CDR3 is TGTGCCAGCAGTGAACCAAGGGTTCCCGAGCAGTACTTC. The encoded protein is CASSEPRVPEQYF.

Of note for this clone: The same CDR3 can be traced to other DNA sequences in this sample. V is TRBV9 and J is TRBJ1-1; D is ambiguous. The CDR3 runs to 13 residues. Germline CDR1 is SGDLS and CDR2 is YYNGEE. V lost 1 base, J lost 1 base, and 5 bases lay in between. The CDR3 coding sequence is TGTGCCAGCAGCGTACTAGGGAACACTGAAGCTTTCTTT. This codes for CASSVLGNTEAFF. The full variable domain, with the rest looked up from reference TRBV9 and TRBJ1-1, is DSGVTQTPKHLITATGQRVTLRCSPRSGDLSVYWYQQSLDQGLQFLIQYYNGEERAKGNILERFSAQQFPDLHSELNLSSLELGDSALYFCASSVLGNTEAFFGQGTRLTVV.

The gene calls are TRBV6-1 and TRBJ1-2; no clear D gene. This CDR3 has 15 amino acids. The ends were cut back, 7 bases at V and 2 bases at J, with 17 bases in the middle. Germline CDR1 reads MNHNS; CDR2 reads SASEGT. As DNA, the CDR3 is TGTGCCAGCACCGGGAATACAATTTCAAACTATGGCTACACCTTC. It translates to CASTGNTISNYGYTF.

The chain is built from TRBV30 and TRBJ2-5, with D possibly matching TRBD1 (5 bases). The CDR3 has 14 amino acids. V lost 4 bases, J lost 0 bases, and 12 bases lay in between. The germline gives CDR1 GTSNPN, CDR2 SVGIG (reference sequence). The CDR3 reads CAWTKGAHQETQYF. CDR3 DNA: TGTGCCTGGACCAAAGGGGCACACCAAGAGACCCAGTACTTC.

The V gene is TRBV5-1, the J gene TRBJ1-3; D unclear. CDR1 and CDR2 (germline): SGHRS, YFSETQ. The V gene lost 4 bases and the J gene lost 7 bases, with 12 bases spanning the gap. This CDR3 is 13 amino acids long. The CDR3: CASSVGPTNTIYF. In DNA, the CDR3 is TGCGCCAGCAGCGTCGGTCCTACGAACACCATATATTTT.

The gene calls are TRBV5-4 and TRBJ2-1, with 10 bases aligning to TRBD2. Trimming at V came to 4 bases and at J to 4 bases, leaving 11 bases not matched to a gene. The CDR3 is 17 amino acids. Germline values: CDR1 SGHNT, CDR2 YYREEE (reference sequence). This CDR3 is CASSPGILAGEYNEQFF. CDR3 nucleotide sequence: TGTGCCAGCAGCCCGGGTATTCTAGCGGGAGAGTACAATGAGCAGTTCTTC.

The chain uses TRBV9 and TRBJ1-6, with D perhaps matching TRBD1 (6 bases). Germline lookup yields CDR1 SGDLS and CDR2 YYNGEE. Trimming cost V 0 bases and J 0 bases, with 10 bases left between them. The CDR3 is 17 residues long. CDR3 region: CASSVGTVSSYNSPLHF. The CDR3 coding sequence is TGTGCCAGCAGCGTAGGGACAGTGAGCTCCTATAATTCACCCCTCCACTTT.

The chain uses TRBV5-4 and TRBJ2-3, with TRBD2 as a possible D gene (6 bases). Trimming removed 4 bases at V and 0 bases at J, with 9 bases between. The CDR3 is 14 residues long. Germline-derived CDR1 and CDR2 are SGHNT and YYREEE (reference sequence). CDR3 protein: CASSRGTSTDTQYF. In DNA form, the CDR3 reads TGTGCCAGCAGCCGCGGGACTAGCACAGATACGCAGTATTTT.